This note documents a single T cell receptor (beta chain) sequence. Its antigen is undetermined. The record originates from a study of CD8+ T cells in alopecia areata. Whole-study context: The drug, oral tofacitinib, was given to treated patients at 5 to 10 mg twice daily.

General observations from the study: Mice gave a clearer picture of TCR sharing than patients did, possibly for HLA-related reasons.

This CDR3 has 16 amino acids. Trimming removed 4 bases at V and 0 bases at J, with 15 bases between. Germline assignment: CDR1 MNHEY and CDR2 SVGAGI. Extracted RNA was reverse transcribed, and the resulting cDNA served as sequencing template. Produced via immunoSEQ multiplex PCR; TCRdb's table is partial and in-frame only. The table records under 250,000 clones, roughly 57% of them present only once. The chain joins TRBV6-5 to TRBJ2-5; the D gene is possibly TRBD1 (6 bases). The TCR originated in a human donor with alopecia areata. The specimen was CD4+ T cells sorted from blood, collected at week 0. CDR3 DNA: TGTGCCAGCAGTTCCTCAACACAGGGCAACCAAGAGACCCAGTACTTC. Protein product: CASSSSTQGNQETQYF.